The subject of this entry is one TCR beta chain. The CDR3 spans 14 residues. The germline V gene encodes CDR1 MNHEY and CDR2 SMNVEV (reference sequence). Per CD8+ T cell subset, triplicate sorts of 300,000 or so cells each were done. The record originates from a study of CXCR3-negative and CXCR3-positive naive CD8 T cells. Study-level information: Some 150 million TRB reads in total, about 1.5 +/- 0.3 million per library.

5' RACE that incorporated UMI labels was used to prepare the TRB cDNA libraries. TCRdb reanalyzed the 5' RACE reads and collapses them to one entry per CDR3 protein, without DNA. This sample's table has 45,000 to 70,000 distinct CDR3 sequences. Material for sequencing was memory CD8+ T cells from blood. This sequence originates from a human donor in good health. Some clones in this sample may be carry-over from other donors' samples. The chain couples TRBV27 to TRBJ1-1; as DNA is missing, the TRBD1 call by TCRdb cannot be tested. CDR3: CASSFRTGVTEAFF.